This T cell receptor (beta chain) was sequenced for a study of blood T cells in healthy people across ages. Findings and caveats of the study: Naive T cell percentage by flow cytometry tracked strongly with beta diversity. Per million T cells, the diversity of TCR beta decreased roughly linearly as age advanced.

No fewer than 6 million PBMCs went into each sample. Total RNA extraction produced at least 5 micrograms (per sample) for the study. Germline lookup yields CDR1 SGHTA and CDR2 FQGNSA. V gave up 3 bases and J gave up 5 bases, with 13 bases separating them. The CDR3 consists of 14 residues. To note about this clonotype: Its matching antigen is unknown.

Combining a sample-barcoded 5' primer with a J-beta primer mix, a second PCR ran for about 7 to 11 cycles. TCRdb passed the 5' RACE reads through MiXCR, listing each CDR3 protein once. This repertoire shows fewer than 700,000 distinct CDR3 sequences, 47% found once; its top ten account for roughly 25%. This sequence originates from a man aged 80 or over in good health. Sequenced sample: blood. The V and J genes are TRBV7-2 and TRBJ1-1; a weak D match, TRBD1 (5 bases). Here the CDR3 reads CASSLGVGGTEAFF. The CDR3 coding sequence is TGTGCCAGCAGCTTGGGGGTTGGGGGGACTGAAGCTTTCTTT. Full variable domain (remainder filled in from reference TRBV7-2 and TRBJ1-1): GAGVSQSPSNKVTEKGKDVELRCDPISGHTALYWYRQSLGQGLEFLIYFQGNSAPDKSGLPSDRFSAERTGGSVSTLTIQRTQQEDSAVYLCASSLGVGGTEAFFGQGTRLTVV.